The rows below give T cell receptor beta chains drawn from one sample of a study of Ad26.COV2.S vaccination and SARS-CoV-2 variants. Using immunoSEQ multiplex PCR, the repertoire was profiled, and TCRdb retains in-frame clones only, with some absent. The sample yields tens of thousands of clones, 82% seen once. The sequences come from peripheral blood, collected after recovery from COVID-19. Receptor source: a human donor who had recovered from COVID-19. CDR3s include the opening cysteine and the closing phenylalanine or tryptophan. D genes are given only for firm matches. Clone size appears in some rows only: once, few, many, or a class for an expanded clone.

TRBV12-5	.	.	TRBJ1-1	TGTGCTAGTGGTTTGGGTCTTCAGACGCTCACTGAAGCTTTCTTT	CASGLGLQTLTEAFF
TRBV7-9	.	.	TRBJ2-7	TGTGCCAGCAGCGGAGGATCTAGCACCTACGAGCAGTACTTC	CASSGGSSTYEQYF
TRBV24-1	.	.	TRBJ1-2	TGTGCCACCAGTGATGGCAAGACCAATGAGGGAATCTATGGCTACACCTTC	CATSDGKTNEGIYGYTF
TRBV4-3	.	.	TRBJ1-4	TGCGCCAGCAGCCAAGATTCTTGGGCGGGGGAAAAACTGTTTTTT	CASSQDSWAGEKLFF
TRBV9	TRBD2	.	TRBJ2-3	TGTGCCAGCAGCGTAGCGGGACTACCTAGCACAGATACGCAGTATTTT	CASSVAGLPSTDTQYF
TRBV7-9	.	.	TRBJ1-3	TGTGCCAGCACTAGCCCCGACACCATATATTTT	CASTSPDTIYF
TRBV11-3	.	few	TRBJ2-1	TGTGCCAGCAGCTTAAGGGGGTCTGAGCAGTTCTTC	CASSLRGSEQFF
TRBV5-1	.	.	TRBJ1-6	TGCGCCAGCAGCTTGGGCTCTGGGGGCGCTGGGTCACCCCTCCACTTT	CASSLGSGGAGSPLHF
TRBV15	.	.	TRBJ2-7	TGTGCCACCAGCAATGGACGGATCCGCGGAAGTTACGAGCAGTACTTC	CATSNGRIRGSYEQYF
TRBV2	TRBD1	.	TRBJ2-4	TGTGCCAGCAGGGGAGAGGTCAGGGGGAAGTACTTC	CASRGEVRGKYF
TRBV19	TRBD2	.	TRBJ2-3	TGTGCCAGTAGTCTCCTTAGCGGGAGCTCAGATACGCAGTATTTT	CASSLLSGSSDTQYF
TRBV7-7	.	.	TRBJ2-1	TGTGCCAGCGCCGAGGGTATTTACAATGAGCAGTTCTTC	CASAEGIYNEQFF
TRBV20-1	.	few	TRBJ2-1	TGCAGTGCTACCCTTAATGTTGAGCAGTTCTTC	CSATLNVEQFF
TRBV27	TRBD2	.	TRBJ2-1	TGTGCCAGCCCGCCCACTCTAGCGGGCCACACCTACAATGAGCAGTTCTTC	CASPPTLAGHTYNEQFF
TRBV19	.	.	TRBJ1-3	TGTGCCAGTAGTATCAACAGCTTCTCTGGAAACACCATATATTTT	CASSINSFSGNTIYF
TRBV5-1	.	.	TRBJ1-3	TGCGCCAGCAGCTTGAGGGGGGCATCTGGAAACACCATATATTTT	CASSLRGASGNTIYF
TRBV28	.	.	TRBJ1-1	TGTGCCAGCAGCAGCTGGGGGAACACTGAAGCTTTCTTT	CASSSWGNTEAFF
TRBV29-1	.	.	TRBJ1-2	TGCAGCGCCGCAACAGGGTCGCCAAACTATGGCTACACCTTC	CSAATGSPNYGYTF
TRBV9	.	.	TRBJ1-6	TGTGCCAGCAGCAGCAGGGTTGACTCCTATAATTCACCCCTCCACTTT	CASSSRVDSYNSPLHF
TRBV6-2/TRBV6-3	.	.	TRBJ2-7	TGTGCCAGCAGTCGGGACGGCTACGAGCAGTACTTC	CASSRDGYEQYF
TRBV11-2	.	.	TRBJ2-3	TGTGCCAGCAGCTGGGGCAGCGCAGATACGCAGTATTTT	CASSWGSADTQYF
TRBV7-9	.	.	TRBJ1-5	TGTGCCAGCAGCTTAGCGGGAATGGGAGGCAATCAGCCCCAGCATTTT	CASSLAGMGGNQPQHF
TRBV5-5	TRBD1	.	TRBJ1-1	TGTGCCAGCAGCCCGGGACAGGGGTTCGGTGAAGCTTTCTTT	CASSPGQGFGEAFF
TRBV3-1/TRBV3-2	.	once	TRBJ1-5	TGTGCCAGCAGCCTCAGGGAACAGCCCCAGCATTTT	CASSLREQPQHF
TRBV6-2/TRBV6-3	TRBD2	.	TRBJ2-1	TGTGCCAGCAGTTACTCCCTAGGAGGTAGCGGGAGGGCCAATGAGCAGTTCTTC	CASSYSLGGSGRANEQFF
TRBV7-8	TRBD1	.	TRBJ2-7	TGTGCCAGCAGCTTATCGAAGGGGGCGAGCCACGAGCAGTACTTC	CASSLSKGASHEQYF
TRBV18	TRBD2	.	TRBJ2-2	TGTGCCAGCTCACCAGCGACTAGCGGGAGCGGAGTCACCGGGGAGCTGTTTTTT	CASSPATSGSGVTGELFF
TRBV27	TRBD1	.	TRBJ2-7	TGTGCCAGCAGTTCTACAGGGGGCTACGAGCAGTACTTC	CASSSTGGYEQYF
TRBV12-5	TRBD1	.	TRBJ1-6	TGTGCTAGTGGTTTGGTACGTGGACAGGGGAATTCACCCCTCCACTTT	CASGLVRGQGNSPLHF
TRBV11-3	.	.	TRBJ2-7	TGTGCCAGCAGCAGGGCTACCTACGAGCAGTACTTC	CASSRATYEQYF
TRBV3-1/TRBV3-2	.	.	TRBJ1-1	TGTGCCAGCACCACGACAGGGAACACTGAAGCTTTCTTT	CASTTTGNTEAFF
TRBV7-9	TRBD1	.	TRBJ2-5	TGTGCCAGCAGCCCCCCCGGGACAGAGCAAGAGACCCAGTACTTC	CASSPPGTEQETQYF
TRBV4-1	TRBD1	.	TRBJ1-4	TGCGCCAGCAGCCAAGAGGCGTTCGGGACAGGGGGGGAAAAACTGTTTTTT	CASSQEAFGTGGEKLFF
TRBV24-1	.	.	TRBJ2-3	TGTGCCACCAGTGATTCTGGAACCTATACTAGCACAGATACGCAGTATTTT	CATSDSGTYTSTDTQYF
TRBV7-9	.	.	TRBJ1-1	TGTGCCAGCAGCTTTCTCGCTGGGGTGGGTTCTGAAGCTTTCTTT	CASSFLAGVGSEAFF
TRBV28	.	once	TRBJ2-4	TGTGCCAGCAGGACATACTCTGGGGTGGCCAAAAACATTCAGTACTTC	CASRTYSGVAKNIQYF
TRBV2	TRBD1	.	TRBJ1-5	TGTGCCAGCAGCGCGGGACAGGGTGACAATCAGCCCCAGCATTTT	CASSAGQGDNQPQHF
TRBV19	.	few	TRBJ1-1	TGTGCCAGTAGTCCCTCGGTTTTTAGGTGGAACACTGAAGCTTTCTTT	CASSPSVFRWNTEAFF
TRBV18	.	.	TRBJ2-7	TGTGCCAGCTCACGGGACGGACCCTACGAGCAGTACTTC	CASSRDGPYEQYF
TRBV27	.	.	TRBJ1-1	TGTGCCAGCAGTGCGTATACCGGGAGGAACACTGAAGCTTTCTTT	CASSAYTGRNTEAFF
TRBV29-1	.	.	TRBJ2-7	TGCAGCGTTGCCGGGACATACTCCTACGAGCAGTACTTC	CSVAGTYSYEQYF
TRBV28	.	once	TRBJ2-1	TGTGCCAGCAGTTCTGTTAGGTCCGTTCGGAATGAGCAGTTCTTC	CASSSVRSVRNEQFF
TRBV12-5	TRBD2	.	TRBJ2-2	TGTGCTAGTGGTTTGAAATCTGGGGGACTAGCGGGAATGAGGTACACCGGGGAGCTGTTTTTT	CASGLKSGGLAGMRYTGELFF
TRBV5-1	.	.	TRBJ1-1	TGCGCCAGCAGCCCGGCGGGGGCGAGGAACACTGAAGCTTTCTTT	CASSPAGARNTEAFF
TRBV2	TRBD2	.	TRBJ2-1	TGTGCCACAACTAGCGGGAGCTCCTACAATGAGCAGTTCTTC	CATTSGSSYNEQFF
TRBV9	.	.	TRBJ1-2	TGTGCCAGCAGCGTAGACCAGGGAATGGGGGGCTACACCTTC	CASSVDQGMGGYTF
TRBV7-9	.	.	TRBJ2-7	TGTGCCAGCAGCTTAATGGCAGGGGGGAATTCCGAGCAGTACTTC	CASSLMAGGNSEQYF
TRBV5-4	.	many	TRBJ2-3	TGTGCCAGCAGCTCCCCGAGCGGCGGGGACACAGATACGCAGTATTTT	CASSSPSGGDTDTQYF
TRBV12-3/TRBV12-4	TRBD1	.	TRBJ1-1	TGTGCCAGCAGGTACACGGGACAGGGAGCTTTCTTT	CASRYTGQGAFF
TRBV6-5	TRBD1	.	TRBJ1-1	TGTGCCAGCAGTCTCAGGGGGCGCGTTGAAGCTTTCTTT	CASSLRGRVEAFF